The TCR beta chain under discussion was sequenced for a study of T cell responses to AZD1222 COVID-19 vaccine. Study-level results: Within unmutated variant regions lay the reported targets of nearly half of spike-specific TCRs. A mostly white British donor set with more females was recruited, and clonal diversity was possibly underestimated. After two AZD1222 doses, spike-specific TCR breadth and depth rose versus day 0.

Concerning this clone: What it binds is unknown.

V lost 3 bases, J lost 5 bases, and 14 bases lay in between. This CDR3 contains 15 residues. The germline gives CDR1 MGHRA, CDR2 YSYEKL. The protocol was immunoSEQ multiplex PCR, while the TCRdb copy is restricted to in-frame clones and leaves out a portion. The sample carries over 150,000 clones, approximately 90% recorded once. The sequencing used peripheral blood, collected 28 days after the second AZD1222 dose. This TCR derives from an adult who received the AZD1222 COVID-19 vaccine. The J gene is TRBJ2-1, the V gene TRBV4-1; tentative D call: TRBD2 (5 bases). The CDR3 loop is CASSHGHLSDNEQFF. In DNA, the CDR3 is TGCGCCAGCAGCCACGGTCACCTTAGCGACAATGAGCAGTTCTTC.